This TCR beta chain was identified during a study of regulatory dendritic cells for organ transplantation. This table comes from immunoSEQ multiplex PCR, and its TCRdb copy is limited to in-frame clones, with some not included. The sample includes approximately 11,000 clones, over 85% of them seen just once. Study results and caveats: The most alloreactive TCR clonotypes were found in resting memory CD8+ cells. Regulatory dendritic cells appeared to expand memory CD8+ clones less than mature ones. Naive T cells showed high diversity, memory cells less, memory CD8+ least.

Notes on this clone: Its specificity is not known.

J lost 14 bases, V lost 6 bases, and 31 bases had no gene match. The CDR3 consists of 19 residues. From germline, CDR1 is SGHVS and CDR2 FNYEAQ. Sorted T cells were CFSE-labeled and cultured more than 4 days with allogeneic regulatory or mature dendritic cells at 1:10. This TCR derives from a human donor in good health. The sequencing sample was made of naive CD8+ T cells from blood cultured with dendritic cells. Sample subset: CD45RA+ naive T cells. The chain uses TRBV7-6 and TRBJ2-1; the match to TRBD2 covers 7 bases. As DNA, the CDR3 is TGTGCCAGCAGTCGCAGCCCGGGACCCGCTACAACGGCGGGGGAGGTTGAGTTCTTC. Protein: CASSRSPGPATTAGEVEFF.